A selection of T cell receptor beta chains follows, all from one sample in a study of T cells after yellow fever vaccination. TCRdb processed the 5' RACE reads anew with MiXCR; each CDR3 protein has one entry. The table includes about 74,000 distinct CDR3 sequences, about 6.6% detected once. Here the sequenced sample was CD8+ T cells sorted from PBMCs, taken more than 4 days after the first yellow fever vaccination. The receptor source for this set is a man younger than 35 who received the YFV17D yellow fever vaccine. CDR3s leave out the opening cysteine and the closing phenylalanine or tryptophan. D genes are given only for firm matches.

d_call,v_call,j_call,cdr3_aa
TRBD1,TRBV9,TRBJ2-5,ASSSTGGQDSETQY
NA,TRBV6-2/TRBV6-3,TRBJ2-4,ASSYGDELYIQY
TRBD2,TRBV6-4,TRBJ2-1,ASSETSGGAHEQF
NA,TRBV7-9,TRBJ2-3,ASSLVSRGTDTQY
TRBD2,TRBV20-1,TRBJ2-3,SASQLAGARGTDTQY
NA,TRBV4-1,TRBJ2-2,ASSPYTGEVGGELF
TRBD2,TRBV7-7,TRBJ2-7,ASSLEERGPSYEQY
NA,TRBV5-4,TRBJ2-5,ASSFSGAYETQY
NA,TRBV28,TRBJ1-5,ASSFRLSGNQPQH
NA,TRBV7-7,TRBJ2-2,ASSTGRSDSTGELF
NA,TRBV16,TRBJ1-5,ASSQSFRYSNQPQH
NA,TRBV6-1,TRBJ2-1,ASSPLWGSSYNEQF
NA,TRBV29-1,TRBJ2-1,SVAGTDRSNEQF
TRBD1,TRBV25-1,TRBJ2-7,ASRDRGPPYEQY
TRBD1,TRBV10-2,TRBJ1-1,ASSGGQGWTEAF
NA,TRBV7-9,TRBJ2-2,ASTLHRTGIGELF
TRBD1,TRBV20-1,TRBJ2-1,SATLPATGMNEQF
NA,TRBV12-3/TRBV12-4,TRBJ2-7,ASSFGGYEQY
NA,TRBV5-1,TRBJ1-3,ASSLVGVLSGNTIY
NA,TRBV18,TRBJ1-1,ASSPPRVSQNTEAF
NA,TRBV4-3,TRBJ2-1,ASSQEVAGAGPNEQF
TRBD1,TRBV6-1,TRBJ2-1,ASSLTGGASYNEQF
NA,TRBV5-1,TRBJ2-1,ASSFSGIWDEQF
TRBD1,TRBV15,TRBJ1-4,ATSNRDRGYNEKLF
NA,TRBV29-1,TRBJ1-2,SVGAGPLNYGYT
NA,TRBV6-2/TRBV6-3,TRBJ1-3,ASSYSRGIGNTIY
NA,TRBV15,TRBJ1-1,ATSRTAEKHTEAF
NA,TRBV2,TRBJ1-1,ASTDGPWAMNTEAF
TRBD2,TRBV6-1,TRBJ2-3,ASRRGGGGTDTQY
TRBD1,TRBV4-1,TRBJ2-4,ASSQGPAGGDKNIQY
NA,TRBV7-6,TRBJ2-4,ASSPYSTLAKNIQY
NA,TRBV5-1,TRBJ2-7,ASSLNVGAKQY
NA,TRBV7-9,TRBJ1-1,ASSPDGRAEAF
NA,TRBV27,TRBJ1-1,ASSFSMAAEAF
NA,TRBV5-4,TRBJ2-5,ASSLATGLWETQY
TRBD1,TRBV6-2/TRBV6-3,TRBJ2-1,ASTIGQGLGEQF
NA,TRBV19,TRBJ1-1,ASSISGNTEAF
NA,TRBV18,TRBJ2-2,ASSPQGSLYTGELF
TRBD1,TRBV7-9,TRBJ2-5,ASSSRDRGYQETQY
NA,TRBV7-3,TRBJ1-2,ASSLDGGANYGYT
NA,TRBV12-3/TRBV12-4,TRBJ2-3,ASSILGPLVDTQY